The source of this T cell receptor beta chain is a study of cytomegalovirus exposure and HLA in healthy donors. Overall study results and limits: There were several of the most significant clusters that appeared linked to common viral pathogens in a later analysis. Sequencing depth across donors, presence/absence analyses assumed, was roughly uniform.

Per the germline V gene, CDR1 is SGHAT and CDR2 is FQNNGV. The junction had 13 bases not matched to a gene; V was cut back by 6 bases and J by 5 bases. The CDR3 is 16 amino acids. This clone was seen only a few times. Antigen specificity is unknown. Both 60 Vbeta primers and 13 Jbeta primers went into the PCR. The table came from immunoSEQ multiplex PCR; TCRdb's copy has only in-frame clones and leaves some out. The profile shows around 150,000 clones, approximately 76% of them singletons. This rearrangement joins TRBV11-2 to TRBJ2-5, with TRBD2 identical over 9 bases. The sequence was collected from a man aged 35-49 years in good health and CMV-seronegative. Sequences were obtained from PBMCs. CDR3 loop: CASSSPSGIWGETQYF. Written as DNA, the CDR3 is TGTGCCAGCAGTTCCCCTAGCGGGATTTGGGGGGAGACCCAGTACTTC.